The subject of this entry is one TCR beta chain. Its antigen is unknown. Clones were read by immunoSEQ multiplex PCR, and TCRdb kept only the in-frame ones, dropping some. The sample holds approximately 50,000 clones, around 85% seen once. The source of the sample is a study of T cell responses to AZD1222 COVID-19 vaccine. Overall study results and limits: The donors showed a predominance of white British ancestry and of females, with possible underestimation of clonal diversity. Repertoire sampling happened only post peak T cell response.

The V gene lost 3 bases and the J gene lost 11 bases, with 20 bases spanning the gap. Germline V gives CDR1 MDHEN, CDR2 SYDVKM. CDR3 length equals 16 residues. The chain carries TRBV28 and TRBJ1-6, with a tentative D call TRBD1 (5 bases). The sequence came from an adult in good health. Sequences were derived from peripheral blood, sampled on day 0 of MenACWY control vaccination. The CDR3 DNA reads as TGTGCCAGCAGTTTTCGGGGCGGGACGTCGGGTGCACCCCTCCACTTT. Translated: CASSFRGGTSGAPLHF.